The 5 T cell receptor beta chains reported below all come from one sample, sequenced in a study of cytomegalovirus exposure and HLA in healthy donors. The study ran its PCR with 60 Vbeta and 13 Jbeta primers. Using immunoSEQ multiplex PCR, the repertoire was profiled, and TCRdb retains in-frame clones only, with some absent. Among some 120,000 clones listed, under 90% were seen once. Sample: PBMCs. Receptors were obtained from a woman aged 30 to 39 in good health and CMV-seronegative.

CDR3 in amino acids: CASSQGSDYNEQFF. The CDR3 DNA sequence: TGCGCCAGCAGTCAAGGCAGTGACTACAATGAGCAGTTCTTC. The J gene is TRBJ2-1, the V gene TRBV23-1; D unclear. TRBV23-1 is marked as an open reading frame, function uncertain. The CDR3 runs 14 residues. V lost 2 bases and J lost 3, with 8 bases in between.

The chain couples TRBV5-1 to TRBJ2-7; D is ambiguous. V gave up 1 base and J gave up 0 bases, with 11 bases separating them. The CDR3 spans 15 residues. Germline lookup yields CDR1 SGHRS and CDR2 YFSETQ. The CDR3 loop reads CASSLTPYSSYEQYF. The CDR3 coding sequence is TGCGCCAGCAGCTTGACGCCCTACAGCTCCTACGAGCAGTACTTC.

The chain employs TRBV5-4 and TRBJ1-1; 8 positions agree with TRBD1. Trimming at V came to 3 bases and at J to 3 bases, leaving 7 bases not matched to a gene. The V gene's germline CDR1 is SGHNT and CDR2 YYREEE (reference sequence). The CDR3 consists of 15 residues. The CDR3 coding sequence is TGTGCCAGCAGCTCAAAACAGGGGGGAGACACTGAAGCTTTCTTT. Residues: CASSSKQGGDTEAFF.

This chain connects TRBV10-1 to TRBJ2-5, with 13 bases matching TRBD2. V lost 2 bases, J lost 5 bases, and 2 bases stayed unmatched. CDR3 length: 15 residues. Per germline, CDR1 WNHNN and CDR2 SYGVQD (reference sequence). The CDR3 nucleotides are TGCGCCAGCAGTGAGGGACTAGCGGGAGTGGAGACCCAGTACTTC. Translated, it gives CASSEGLAGVETQYF.

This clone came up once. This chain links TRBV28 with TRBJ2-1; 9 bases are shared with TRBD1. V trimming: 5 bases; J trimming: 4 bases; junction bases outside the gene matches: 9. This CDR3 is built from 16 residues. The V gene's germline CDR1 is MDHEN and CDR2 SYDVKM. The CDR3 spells CASSPQGQGEYNEQFF. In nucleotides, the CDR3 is TGTGCCAGCAGTCCCCAGGGACAGGGAGAATACAATGAGCAGTTCTTC.